This T cell receptor beta chain is from a study of blood T cell repertoires in COVID-19. The wider study: COVID-19 samples, acute and convalescent, were from the United States, Italy and Spain. T cells, B-cell-depleted T cells, or PBMCs provided the cDNA or gDNA that served as material.

CDR1 is SNHLY and CDR2 is FYNNEI in the germline V gene. The CDR3 runs to 12 residues. V lost 0 bases to trimming and J lost 9 bases, with 6 bases between them. Methods used by the authors: Nucleated cell number was recorded as an estimate derived from reference gene primer amplification. Libraries were prepared by immunoSEQ multiplex PCR; TCRdb keeps only in-frame clonotypes and omits some of them. That table is the source of V, J and clone size, and D and trimming were worked out from the DNA. The data show under 100,000 clones, approximately 86% seen once. Sequencing was carried out using peripheral blood. This TCR derives from a man between 45 and 60 years old with acute or convalescent COVID-19. The chain employs TRBV2 and TRBJ2-1; D gene unclear. The CDR3 region has the DNA TGTGCCAGCAGTGAAGCCGGCGGTGAGCAGTTCTTC. As protein: CASSEAGGEQFF.